Following are 32 T cell receptor beta chains from one sample sequenced in a study of response to subunit inactivated influenza vaccine. Each CDR3 protein gets one entry after TCRdb re-called the RT-PCR reads with MiXCR. The sample lists around 540,000 distinct CDR3 sequences; roughly 12% were seen once. Specimen: PBMCs from blood, collected on the day of vaccination. Receptors originate from a man aged 50-60 years who received an inactivated influenza vaccine.

J is TRBJ1-2 and V is TRBV3-1; no definite D call. The CDR3 is 13 residues long. Looked up from germline, CDR1 is LGHDT and CDR2 is YNNKEL (reference sequence). Trimming cost V 4 bases and J 6 bases, with 12 bases left between them. CDR3 sequence reads: CASSPSPRDGYTF. The DNA of the CDR3 is TGTGCCAGCAGCCCCTCGCCGAGAGATGGCTACACCTTC.

This chain connects TRBV11-2 to TRBJ2-7, with TRBD1 matching over 11 bases. Trimming cost V 5 bases and J 1 base; bases outside gene matches: 4. Germline lookup yields CDR1 SGHAT and CDR2 FQNNGV. The length of the CDR3 is 15 residues. The CDR3 loop is CASSRTGGASYEQYF. Here the CDR3 DNA reads TGTGCCAGCAGCCGGACAGGGGGCGCTTCCTACGAGCAGTACTTC.

This chain links TRBV5-4 with TRBJ2-1; 8 positions match TRBD2. This CDR3 is built from 16 residues. The V gene's germline CDR1 is SGHNT and CDR2 YYREEE (reference sequence). Trimming at V came to 4 bases and at J to 1 base, leaving 7 bases not matched to a gene. The CDR3: CASSQGTSSSYNEQFF. The DNA of the CDR3 is TGTGCCAGCAGCCAAGGGACTAGTAGTTCCTACAATGAGCAGTTCTTC.

In this sample, this clonotype turned up a few times. The gene calls are TRBV4-1 and TRBJ2-7, with TRBD1 identical over 9 bases. Germline trimming cut 4 bases from V and 2 bases from J; bases unmatched to any gene: 12. Germline V gives CDR1 MGHRA, CDR2 YSYEKL. The CDR3 totals 17 residues. The CDR3, as DNA: TGCGCCAGCAGCCGGCGGACAGGGGCAACCAATGCCTACGAGCAGTACTTC. Translating it yields CASSRRTGATNAYEQYF.

This clonotype has only a few counts. This chain connects TRBV4-3 to TRBJ1-2; D is undetermined. Trimming left V 0 bases short and J 4 bases short, with 12 bases between. This CDR3 region has 15 residues. CDR1 is LGHNA, CDR2 YSLEER, per germline. The CDR3 coding sequence is TGCGCCAGCAGCCAAGACGGCGGAAACTTCTATGGCTACACCTTC. Encoded protein: CASSQDGGNFYGYTF.

This sequence joins TRBV27 and TRBJ2-5, with D possibly being TRBD2 (6 bases). V was pared by 2 bases and J by 4 bases, with 14 bases between. Looked up from germline, CDR1 is MNHEY and CDR2 is SMNVEV (reference sequence). This CDR3 is built from 15 residues. CDR3 sequence (DNA): TGTGCCAGCAGTTTACAGGGCCTGGGGGGAGAGACCCAGTACTTC. This gives the protein CASSLQGLGGETQYF.

The CDR3 sequence is CASSYGREAPRRNEQFF. In DNA, the CDR3 is TGTGCCAGCAGTTACGGGCGGGAGGCCCCAAGGCGGAATGAGCAGTTCTTC. This rearrangement joins TRBV6-5 to TRBJ2-1; 8 nucleotides align to TRBD2. CDR3 length equals 17 residues. Germline trimming cut 2 bases from V and 7 bases from J; bases unmatched to any gene: 13. Germline V gene lookup returns CDR1 MNHEY and CDR2 SVGAGI.

This sequence joins TRBV12-3 or TRBV12-4 and TRBJ2-3; tentatively, D is TRBD1 (6 bases). V shed 6 bases and J shed 4 bases, with 17 bases lying between them. The CDR3 consists of 15 residues. CDR3 amino acids: CASSPRDTGPDTQYF. Written as DNA, the CDR3 is TGTGCCAGCAGCCCCCGGGACACCGGCCCAGATACGCAGTATTTT.

This rearrangement joins TRBV7-2 to TRBJ2-5, with D possibly called TRBD1 or TRBD2 (6 bases each). This CDR3 region has 14 residues. Germline loops: CDR1 SGHTA, CDR2 FQGNSA. V lost 5 bases, J lost 4 bases, and 14 bases lay in between. The CDR3 protein is CASSRPEGGETQYF. In nucleotides, the CDR3 is TGTGCCAGCAGCCGGCCTGAGGGGGGAGAGACCCAGTACTTC.

This clonotype was detected only a few times. V is TRBV20-1 and J is TRBJ1-1; D uncertain. CDR3 size: 12 residues. Looked up from germline, CDR1 is DFQATT and CDR2 is SNEGSKA (reference sequence). Trimming took 0 bases from V and 3 from J, leaving 5 bases between them. The CDR3 reads CSAREVDTEAFF. CDR3 bases: TGCAGTGCTAGAGAGGTGGACACTGAAGCTTTCTTT.

The chain recombines TRBV3-1 with TRBJ2-7, with D perhaps matching TRBD1 (6 bases). Between the trimmed V and J ends, which lost 4 bases and 2 bases, there was a span of 12 bases. Looked up from germline, CDR1 is LGHDT and CDR2 is YNNKEL (reference sequence). The CDR3 has 14 residues. The CDR3 DNA follows: TGTGCCAGCAGCCGATGGGGGCAGCCCTACGAGCAGTACTTC. Translation: CASSRWGQPYEQYF.

This clonotype has ten or more counts. The gene calls are TRBV6-2 or TRBV6-3 and TRBJ2-7; D call uncertain. V lost 6 bases and J 6 bases, leaving 12 bases between the germline ends. Germline values: CDR1 MNHEY, CDR2 SVGEGT. This CDR3 comprises 12 residues. This CDR3 is CASSLLKGEQYF. CDR3 bases: TGTGCCAGCAGCCTTCTCAAGGGCGAGCAGTACTTC.

This clonotype appeared a few times. This chain links TRBV6-4 with TRBJ2-2; TRBD1 matches 7 bases. Germline lookup yields CDR1 MRHNA and CDR2 SNTAGT. The CDR3 extends over 19 amino acids. With 5 bases clipped from V and 0 bases from J, the junction kept 15 bases outside the gene matches. The CDR3 nucleotides read TGTGCCAGCAGTCCGAGGACAGGAGGAATTGGAGCGAACACCGGGGAGCTGTTTTTT. This encodes CASSPRTGGIGANTGELFF.

V gene TRBV30 combines with J gene TRBJ1-6, with a tentative D call TRBD1 (6 bases). Looked up from germline, CDR1 is GTSNPN and CDR2 is SVGIG (reference sequence). The CDR3 is made up of 16 amino acids. V was clipped by 2 bases and J by 8 bases, with 19 bases between them. The DNA of the CDR3 is TGTGCCTGGAGTCAAGGTGGGGGCCCCGCGCATTCACCCCTCCACTTT. It specifies CAWSQGGGPAHSPLHF.

This clonotype has a handful of counts. The chain links TRBV7-2 to TRBJ2-7; no definite D call. Trimming left V 5 bases short and J 2 bases short, with 13 bases between. The CDR3 length is 14 residues. Per germline, CDR1 SGHTA and CDR2 FQGNSA. CDR3: CASSLLSSPYEQYF. CDR3 nucleotide sequence: TGTGCCAGCAGCCTCCTTAGTTCCCCCTACGAGCAGTACTTC.

This clonotype came up many times. This chain joins TRBV5-1 and TRBJ2-7; 8 nucleotides align to TRBD2. Germline CDR1 reads SGHRS; CDR2 reads YFSETQ. There are 18 residues in the CDR3. J was trimmed by 3 bases and V by 0 bases; bases with no gene match: 14. The CDR3: CASSLAGASGLVYYEQYF. In DNA form, the CDR3 reads TGCGCCAGCAGCTTGGCCGGGGCTAGCGGGTTGGTCTACTACGAGCAGTACTTC.

The chain combines TRBV10-3 with TRBJ2-7; TRBD1 or TRBD2 may be the D gene (5 bases each). Germline CDR1 reads ENHRY; CDR2 reads SYGVKD. This CDR3 has 14 residues. V was clipped by 3 bases and J by 2 bases, with 11 bases between them. The CDR3 sequence: CAISDRDRTYEQYF. CDR3 DNA sequence: TGTGCCATCAGTGACAGGGACCGCACCTACGAGCAGTACTTC.

This clonotype came up many times. The chain recombines TRBV7-2 with TRBJ2-7; D might be TRBD2 (5 bases). Germline CDR1 is SGHTA and CDR2 is FQGNSA. This CDR3 region has 14 residues. Trimming took 3 bases from V and 4 from J, leaving 13 bases between them. The CDR3, as DNA: TGTGCCAGCAGCTTTTTTACTAGGCCATACGAGCAGTACTTC. The encoded protein is CASSFFTRPYEQYF.

This clonotype was counted between two and nine times. This chain links TRBV15 with TRBJ1-6, with no clear D. The CDR3 covers 13 residues. Germline V CDR1 and CDR2: LNHNV, YYDKDF (reference sequence). The V gene lost 0 bases and the J gene lost 7 bases, with 4 bases spanning the gap. The CDR3 sequence: CATSRDRNSPLHF. In nucleotides, the CDR3 is TGTGCCACCAGCAGAGATAGGAATTCACCCCTCCACTTT.

Here the CDR3 DNA reads TGCAGCGTTGTAGCGTTAGTTCAAGAGACCCAGTACTTC. Translation: CSVVALVQETQYF. The chain carries TRBV29-1 and TRBJ2-5; D may be TRBD2 (5 bases). The CDR3 totals 13 residues. Germline CDR1 SQVTM, CDR2 ANQGSEA. Trimming shortened V by 4 bases and J by 2 bases, and 11 bases separated the two germline ends. Together with reference TRBV29-1 and TRBJ2-5, the CDR3 gives the full variable domain: SAVISQKPSRDICQRGTSLTIQCQVDSQVTMMFWYRQQPGQSLTLIATANQGSEATYESGFVIDKFPISRPNLTFSTLTVSNMSPEDSSIYLCSVVALVQETQYFGPGTRLLVL.

This clonotype was picked up a small number of times. The genes are TRBV9 and TRBJ2-5; D may be TRBD1 or TRBD2 (5 bases each). This CDR3 has 14 residues. Germline CDR1 SGDLS, CDR2 YYNGEE. V dropped 2 bases and J dropped 5 bases, with 13 bases sitting between them. The CDR3 DNA is TGTGCCAGCAGCGTCCAGGGACCCGGGGAGACCCAGTACTTC. It is translated as CASSVQGPGETQYF. The variable domain in full, with the rest retrieved from reference TRBV9 and TRBJ2-5, is DSGVTQTPKHLITATGQRVTLRCSPRSGDLSVYWYQQSLDQGLQFLIQYYNGEERAKGNILERFSAQQFPDLHSELNLSSLELGDSALYFCASSVQGPGETQYFGPGTRLLVL.

This chain links TRBV15 with TRBJ1-2; D may be TRBD1 (5 bases). The length of the CDR3 is 13 residues. V was shortened by 3 bases and J by 4 bases, with 9 bases between the two germline ends. CDR1 is LNHNV and CDR2 is YYDKDF in the germline V gene (reference sequence). In DNA form, the CDR3 reads TGTGCCACCAGCAGCTCAGGGACCTATGGCTACACCTTC. Translated, it gives CATSSSGTYGYTF.

This clonotype was seen more than once but under ten times. This rearrangement joins TRBV6-1 to TRBJ1-2, with D possibly matching TRBD1 (6 bases). Deletions cut 6 bases from V and 3 bases from J, with 17 bases between. The CDR3 totals 15 residues. Germline V gene data show CDR1 as MNHNS and CDR2 as SASEGT. The CDR3 nucleotides are TGTGCCAGCAGAGAACTAGGGGGATGGGACTATGGCTACACCTTC. It specifies CASRELGGWDYGYTF.

This clonotype was observed many times. The genes are TRBV28 and TRBJ2-3; 7 nucleotides match TRBD2. This CDR3 has 13 residues. Losses at the gene ends were 10 bases for V and 2 bases for J; bases not matched to a gene: 6. Germline values: CDR1 MDHEN, CDR2 SYDVKM. CDR3 in amino acids: CATTGGFTDTQYF. In nucleotides, the CDR3 is TGTGCCACTACCGGGGGGTTCACAGATACGCAGTATTTT.

This chain links TRBV27 with TRBJ2-5; the match to TRBD2 covers 10 bases. The V gene's germline CDR1 is MNHEY and CDR2 SMNVEV (reference sequence). This CDR3 spans 15 amino acids. Trimming cost V 4 bases and J 3 bases; bases outside gene matches: 5. The CDR3 region has the DNA TGTGCCAGCAGTTCTCCGGGACTAGCGAAAGAGACCCAGTACTTC. It yields the protein CASSSPGLAKETQYF.

This clonotype has just a few counts. The chain is built from TRBV6-5 and TRBJ2-1; D may be TRBD2 (5 bases). V was trimmed by 2 bases and J by 3 bases, leaving 5 bases between them. Germline V gene lookup returns CDR1 MNHEY and CDR2 SVGAGI. The CDR3 is 13 residues long. CDR3 bases: TGTGCCAGCAGTTACGGACTCTACAATGAGCAGTTCTTC. Its translation: CASSYGLYNEQFF.

There are a few counts of this clonotype. The rearrangement links TRBV20-1 to TRBJ2-7; no reliable D call. V lost 5 bases, J lost 1 base, and 12 bases lay in between. This CDR3 has 13 residues. Germline assignment: CDR1 DFQATT and CDR2 SNEGSKA (reference sequence). This CDR3 reads CSAPRPNSYEQYF. The CDR3 DNA sequence: TGCAGTGCTCCCCGACCGAATTCCTACGAGCAGTACTTC.

The genes are TRBV25-1 and TRBJ2-3, with a tentative D call TRBD2 (7 bases). Trimming left V 4 bases short and J 2 bases short, with 16 bases between. This CDR3 is built from 16 residues. From germline, CDR1 is MGHDK and CDR2 SYGVNS. The CDR3 bases are TGTGCCAGCAGTGTCAACAGAGGGGGGGCCACAGATACGCAGTATTTT. Translated, it gives CASSVNRGGATDTQYF.

This chain joins TRBV10-3 and TRBJ2-1; 7 bases are shared with TRBD2. The length of the CDR3 is 14 residues. Per the germline V gene, CDR1 is ENHRY and CDR2 is SYGVKD. After removal of 2 bases from V and 5 bases from J, the junction contained 3 bases not matched to a gene. The CDR3 bases are TGTGCCATCAGTGAGAGGGGACTAAACAATGAGCAGTTCTTC. It specifies CAISERGLNNEQFF.

The chain recombines TRBV7-2 with TRBJ2-2; D might be TRBD2 (6 bases). From germline, CDR1 is SGHTA and CDR2 FQGNSA. The length of the CDR3 is 13 residues. Trimming cost V 6 bases and J 3 bases, with 8 bases left between them. DNA for the CDR3: TGTGCCAGCAGAGGAGGGGACACCGGGGAGCTGTTTTTT. It yields the protein CASRGGDTGELFF.

The rearrangement joins TRBV7-2 to TRBJ2-7; D remains ambiguous. From germline, CDR1 is SGHTA and CDR2 FQGNSA. Trimming removed 4 bases from V and 5 bases from J, with 9 bases in between. The CDR3 contains 12 residues. CDR3: CASSSPGHEQYF. The CDR3 region has the DNA TGTGCCAGCAGCTCACCCGGGCACGAGCAGTACTTC. The whole variable domain, remainder taken from reference TRBV7-2 and TRBJ2-7, is GAGVSQSPSNKVTEKGKDVELRCDPISGHTALYWYRQSLGQGLEFLIYFQGNSAPDKSGLPSDRFSAERTGGSVSTLTIQRTQQEDSAVYLCASSSPGHEQYFGPGTRLTVT.

This clonotype was picked up a small number of times. The gene calls are TRBV7-9 and TRBJ2-2; TRBD2 aligns across 8 bases. V lost 3 bases to trimming and J lost 5 bases; unmatched junction nucleotides: 8. CDR1 is SEHNR, CDR2 FQNEAQ, per germline (reference sequence). The CDR3 totals 16 residues. CDR3: CASSFVGTSETGELFF. DNA of the CDR3: TGTGCCAGCAGCTTCGTGGGGACTAGTGAAACCGGGGAGCTGTTTTTT. Together with reference TRBV7-9 and TRBJ2-2, the CDR3 gives the full variable domain: DTGVSQNPRHKITKRGQNVTFRCDPISEHNRLYWYRQTLGQGPEFLTYFQNEAQLEKSRLLSDRFSAERPKGSFSTLEIQRTEQGDSAMYLCASSFVGTSETGELFFGEGSRLTVL.